The TCR beta chain described here comes from a study of response to subunit inactivated influenza vaccine. MiXCR, applied by TCRdb to the RT-PCR reads, yields one record per CDR3 protein. This table holds fewer than 200,000 distinct CDR3 sequences, around a tenth found once. Study outcomes and limitations: With each seasonal influenza vaccination, the authors suggested, few new T cells are recruited.

The table lists this clonotype with many counts. The antigen is unknown. The CDR3 loop spans 12 amino acids. The germline CDR1 and CDR2 sequences are SQVTM and ANQGSEA. Unmatched junction bases numbered 5, after V lost 6 bases and J lost 7 bases. The receptor was isolated from a man aged 50 to 60 who received an inactivated influenza vaccine. The material was non-naive T cells sorted from PBMCs, obtained on the day of vaccination. The rearrangement joins TRBV29-1 to TRBJ2-5, with 10 bases fitting TRBD1. This CDR3 reads CSVRRTGGTQYF. Written as DNA, the CDR3 is TGCAGCGTAAGACGGACAGGGGGGACCCAGTACTTC.